The 5 T cell receptor beta chains presented below share a single source sample, sequenced in a study of blood T cells in healthy people across ages. Next came a second PCR, run for about 7 to 12 cycles, which used a sample-barcoded 5' primer along with a J-beta primer mix. TCRdb reanalysed the 5' RACE reads using MiXCR and keeps one entry per CDR3 protein. The table shows approximately 1.5 million distinct CDR3 sequences, with approximately 43% occurring only once. What was sequenced was blood. The source of these receptors is a woman between 18 and 29 years old in good health.

This clonotype was counted a few times. The chain employs TRBV9 and TRBJ2-1; TRBD1 matches 8 bases. Germline CDR1 is SGDLS and CDR2 is YYNGEE. The CDR3 length is 17 residues. V shed 4 bases and J 1 base; nucleotides not matched to a gene: 10. CDR3 amino acids: CASSPIWTGKSYNEQFF. The CDR3 region has the DNA TGTGCCAGCAGCCCAATCTGGACAGGGAAGTCCTACAATGAGCAGTTCTTC.

This chain uses TRBV4-3 with TRBJ2-7; either TRBD1 or TRBD2 may fit D (5 bases each). The J call could be wrong; TRBJ2-5 is a better fit for the DNA end. This CDR3 is 16 amino acids long. CDR1 and CDR2 from the germline V gene are LGHNA and YSLEER. CDR3 sequence reads: CASSLAIRGVGETQYF. CDR3 coding DNA: TGCGCCAGCAGCCTTGCAATAAGAGGGGTCGGCGAGACCCAGTACTTC.

This clonotype has a handful of counts. Relative to the germline gene, one junction end is altered; a read error may explain this. The chain is built from TRBV6-6 and TRBJ2-2; either TRBD1 or TRBD2 may fit D (5 bases each). CDR3 length equals 17 residues. Germline CDR1 and CDR2: MNHNY and SVGAGI (reference sequence). The CDR3 bases are TGTGCCAGCAGTCCTATAGGGTGGGGACGGCACACTGGGGAGCTGTTTTTT. Its protein product is CASSPIGWGRHTGELFF.

The V and J genes are TRBV5-5 and TRBJ2-3; 7 bases are shared with TRBD2. Germline V lookup: CDR1 SGHKS, CDR2 YYEKEE (reference sequence). The V and J ends lost 4 bases and 6 bases, in that order; junction bases with no gene match: 5. CDR3 length: 13 residues. The CDR3 region is CASSGGGHDTQYF. In DNA form, the CDR3 reads TGTGCCAGCAGCGGGGGGGGTCACGATACGCAGTATTTT.

A remark on this clonotype: At one end, the junction sequence differs from germline, possibly due to a read error. The chain employs TRBV11-2 and TRBJ2-1, with 8 bases matching TRBD1. In germline, CDR1 is SGHAT, CDR2 FQNNGV. The CDR3 is 13 residues long. The CDR3 sequence is CASSYDRGNERFF. CDR3 nucleotide sequence: TGTGCCAGCAGCTACGACAGGGGCAATGAGCGGTTCTTC.